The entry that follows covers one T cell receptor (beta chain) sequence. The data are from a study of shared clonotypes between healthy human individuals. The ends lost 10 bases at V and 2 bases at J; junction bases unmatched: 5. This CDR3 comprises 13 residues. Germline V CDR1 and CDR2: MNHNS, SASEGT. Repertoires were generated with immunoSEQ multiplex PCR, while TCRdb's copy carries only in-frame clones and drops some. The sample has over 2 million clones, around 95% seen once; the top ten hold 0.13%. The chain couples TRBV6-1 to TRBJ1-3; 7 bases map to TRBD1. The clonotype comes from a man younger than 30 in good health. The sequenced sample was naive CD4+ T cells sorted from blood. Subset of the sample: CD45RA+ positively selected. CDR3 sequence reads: CATTTGPGNTIYF. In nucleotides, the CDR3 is TGTGCCACCACGACAGGGCCTGGAAACACCATATATTTT.